This T cell receptor (beta chain) was identified in a study of shared clonotypes between healthy human individuals. Some clones are missing from TCRdb's copy, which holds only in-frame ones; the method was immunoSEQ multiplex PCR. The sample lists 85,000 to 100,000 clones, 67% seen once, with more than 40% in the top ten. Germline assignment: CDR1 MDHEN and CDR2 SYDVKM. Trimming took 7 bases from V and 2 from J, leaving 18 bases between them. The CDR3 loop spans 16 amino acids. Study-wide points: A generally larger estimated richness was seen in naive subsets than in memory subsets.

Remarks on this clone: No antigen is known for it.

The sample comprised memory CD8+ T cells sorted from blood. Subset reported: CD45RO+ cells pooled with CCR7-negative TemRA cells. This clonotype originated in a man younger than 45 in good health. This chain connects TRBV28 to TRBJ1-5; no clear D gene. The CDR3: CASKARTRAGNQPQHF. The CDR3 region has the DNA TGTGCCAGCAAGGCCCGGACCCGGGCAGGCAATCAGCCCCAGCATTTT.